The 16 T cell receptor beta chains in this list originate from one sample, sequenced in a study of Graves' ophthalmopathy and Graves' hyperthyroidism. From RNA, the CDR3 regions of TCR beta chains were amplified and sequenced. First-round RT-PCR employed HTBI primers, with a second-round multiplex PCR after it. TCRdb independently ran MiXCR on the multiplex PCR reads; one entry per CDR3 protein. Of around 470,000 distinct CDR3 sequences in the sample, around 14% are singletons; the top ten hold approximately 9.8%. The sequenced material came from blood. The receptors were sampled from a woman in her 30s with Graves' ophthalmopathy.

This clonotype has ten or more counts. The V gene is TRBV6-1, the J gene TRBJ1-1, with TRBD1 matching 9 bases. Germline V gives CDR1 MNHNS, CDR2 SASEGT. Germline trimming cut 3 bases from V and 3 bases from J; bases unmatched to any gene: 5. The CDR3 spans 15 residues. The CDR3: CASSDPGTGYTEAFF. The CDR3 DNA reads TGTGCCAGCAGTGACCCCGGGACAGGGTACACTGAAGCTTTCTTT.

The sample holds many counts of this clonotype. V and J are TRBV12-3 or TRBV12-4 and TRBJ1-1; D unresolved. V was pared by 7 bases and J by 0 bases, with 9 bases between. CDR3 length: 13 residues. CDR3 in amino acids: CASTRRMNTEAFF. CDR3 nucleotides: TGTGCCAGCACTCGACGGATGAACACTGAAGCTTTCTTT.

Ten or more counts support this clonotype. The junction and the germline gene differ at one end; a read error may be behind it. The chain is built from TRBV19 and TRBJ2-3, with 8 bases identical to TRBD2. This CDR3 comprises 13 residues. Germline loops: CDR1 LNHDA, CDR2 SQIVND (reference sequence). The CDR3, as DNA: TGTGCCAGCTCAAGCGGGAGCAAAGATACGCAGTATTTT. Translated: CASSSGSKDTQYF.

This clonotype appeared many times. J is TRBJ1-5 and V is TRBV27; D is perhaps TRBD1 (5 bases). This CDR3 comprises 14 residues. Germline V CDR1 and CDR2: MNHEY, SMNVEV (reference sequence). Deletions cut 5 bases from V and 4 bases from J, with 12 bases between. The CDR3 nucleotides are TGTGCCAGCAGTCAACGGGGCGTGAATCAGCCCCAGCATTTT. This sequence encodes CASSQRGVNQPQHF.

The CDR3 spells CASSLGRSPIYEQYF. CDR3 sequence (DNA): TGTGCCAGCAGCCTGGGACGGTCTCCCATCTACGAGCAGTACTTC. V usage is TRBV7-9 and J usage is TRBJ2-7; D is perhaps TRBD1 or TRBD2 (5 bases each). The V gene lost 5 bases and the J gene lost 3 bases, with 17 bases spanning the gap. Germline V gene sequence: CDR1 SEHNR, CDR2 FQNEAQ (reference sequence). The CDR3 consists of 15 residues.

The table lists this clonotype with a few counts. The rearrangement joins TRBV12-3 or TRBV12-4 to TRBJ2-5; D is possibly TRBD2 (5 bases). The CDR3 runs 13 residues. V dropped 5 bases and J dropped 5 bases, with 12 bases sitting between them. CDR3: CASSTGRRETQYF. CDR3 coding DNA: TGTGCCAGCAGTACGGGGAGACGGGAGACCCAGTACTTC.

This clonotype has at least ten counts. The genes are TRBV2 and TRBJ2-7, with D unresolved. V lost 6 bases and J lost 0, with 15 bases in between. CDR1 is SNHLY and CDR2 is FYNNEI in the germline V gene. The CDR3 contains 15 residues. The CDR3 is CASRRNGRSSYEQYF. CDR3 DNA: TGTGCCAGCAGGCGAAACGGACGTAGCTCCTACGAGCAGTACTTC.

This sequence joins TRBV11-1 and TRBJ2-2, with 8 bases matching TRBD1. Germline values: CDR1 SGHAT, CDR2 FQDESV (reference sequence). The CDR3 is 16 amino acids. The trim removed 3 bases at V and 4 bases at J, leaving 7 bases unmatched. CDR3 sequence: CASSFSRTGSTGELFF. DNA of the CDR3: TGTGCCAGCAGCTTCTCCAGGACAGGGAGCACCGGGGAGCTGTTTTTT.

The V call is TRBV6-1, the J call TRBJ1-2; 12 bases fit TRBD1. This CDR3 is 13 amino acids long. Germline V lookup: CDR1 MNHNS, CDR2 SASEGT. Germline trimming cut 4 bases from V and 10 bases from J; bases unmatched to any gene: 4. Here the CDR3 reads CASSVGTGGHYTF. CDR3 DNA: TGTGCCAGCAGTGTGGGGACAGGGGGCCACTACACCTTC.

The table lists this clonotype with many counts. CDR3 coding DNA: TGTGCCAGCAGCCAAGGACGGGGTGAGCAGTACTTC. This encodes CASSQGRGEQYF. The rearrangement links TRBV4-2 to TRBJ2-7, with D perhaps TRBD2 (5 bases). V shed 1 base and J shed 7 bases, with 8 bases lying between them. Germline loops: CDR1 LGHNA, CDR2 YNFKEQ. The CDR3 is made up of 12 amino acids.

This clonotype was seen ten or more times. This chain joins TRBV25-1 and TRBJ1-1, with 7 positions matching TRBD1. This CDR3 comprises 17 residues. The germline gives CDR1 MGHDK, CDR2 SYGVNS. The junction had 15 bases not matched to a gene; V was cut back by 3 bases and J by 5 bases. The CDR3 nucleotides read TGTGCCAGCAGTGAGCTGACGGACAGGAGGTTTGAAACTGAAGCTTTCTTT. The encoded protein is CASSELTDRRFETEAFF. Full variable domain (outside the CDR3, taken from reference TRBV25-1 and TRBJ1-1): EADIYQTPRYLVIGTGKKITLECSQTMGHDKMYWYQQDPGMELHLIHYSYGVNSTEKGDLSSESTVSRIRTEHFPLTLESARPSHTSQYLCASSELTDRRFETEAFFGQGTRLTVV.

This clonotype was picked up many times. V usage is TRBV12-5 and J usage is TRBJ1-2; D is undetermined. CDR1 LGHNT and CDR2 FRNRAP come from the germline V gene. This CDR3 region has 13 residues. Trimming took off 7 bases at V and 4 bases at J, with 13 bases between the two ends. The CDR3 DNA sequence: TGTGCTAGTGCCCGCGGCGGGGTCTATGGCTACACCTTC. This translates into CASARGGVYGYTF.

This clonotype was found many times. This chain connects TRBV9 to TRBJ2-4, with D possibly being TRBD2 (6 bases). Germline CDR1 SGDLS, CDR2 YYNGEE. CDR3 size: 16 residues. The V gene lost 0 bases and the J gene lost 0 bases, with 10 bases spanning the gap. Here the CDR3 reads CASSVDPGVAKNIQYF. The CDR3 nucleotides read TGTGCCAGCAGCGTAGATCCGGGAGTAGCCAAAAACATTCAGTACTTC.

The table lists this clonotype with many counts. The rearrangement joins TRBV20-1 to TRBJ2-2; 15 bases match TRBD2. There are 15 residues in the CDR3. The germline CDR1 and CDR2 sequences are DFQATT and SNEGSKA (reference sequence). V shed 5 bases, J shed 8 bases, and the junction held 6 bases outside the gene matches. The CDR3 DNA sequence: TGCAGTGCTCCCGGGACTAGCGGGAGGTTGGGGGAGCTGTTTTTT. Translating it yields CSAPGTSGRLGELFF.

At least ten counts were recorded for this clonotype. In nucleotides, the CDR3 is TGTGCCAGCAGTGAATCCACGGACAGGGGACACGAGCAGTACTTC. Protein product: CASSESTDRGHEQYF. The chain has TRBV6-1 and TRBJ2-7; 9 bases align to TRBD1. Trimming took 2 bases from V and 5 from J; bases not matched to a gene: 7. This CDR3 is built from 15 residues. CDR1 and CDR2 (germline): MNHNS, SASEGT.

This clonotype was seen many times. V and J are TRBV15 and TRBJ1-5, with D uncertain. Germline CDR1 and CDR2: LNHNV and YYDKDF (reference sequence). This CDR3 is 14 amino acids long. The ends were cut back, 1 base at V and 4 bases at J, with 8 bases in the middle. The CDR3 protein is CATSRAGPNQPQHF. CDR3 coding DNA: TGTGCCACCAGCAGAGCCGGGCCGAATCAGCCCCAGCATTTT. Drawing the rest from reference TRBV15 and TRBJ1-5, the complete variable domain is DAMVIQNPRYQVTQFGKPVTLSCSQTLNHNVMYWYQQKSSQAPKLLFHYYDKDFNNEADTPDNFQSRRPNTSFCFLDIRSPGLGDTAMYLCATSRAGPNQPQHFGDGTRLSIL.